This T cell receptor (beta chain) was sequenced during a study of T cell changes during pregnancy in multiple sclerosis. This clone has only one observation. Trimming removed 4 bases from V and 8 bases from J, with 21 bases in between. The CDR3 extends over 16 amino acids. In germline, CDR1 is MGHRA, CDR2 YSYEKL. TCRdb keeps only in-frame clones here, not all; method: immunoSEQ multiplex PCR. The table has approximately 64,000 clones, around 91% seen once. J is TRBJ1-3 and V is TRBV4-1, with D possibly TRBD1 on 5 matching bases. The material sequenced was peripheral blood, taken in the second trimester of pregnancy. This receptor was obtained from a female donor in good health, enrolled as a control in a pregnancy study. The DNA for the CDR3 is TGCGCCAGCAGCCCGATCTCGGAGGCGCGGGGGGACACCATATATTTT. Amino acid sequence: CASSPISEARGDTIYF.